This T cell receptor beta chain was sequenced in a study of blood T cell repertoires in COVID-19 (TCRdb year 2020). Broadly, across the study: Samples from collaborators originated in the United States, Italy and Spain and spanned both the acute and convalescent phases of COVID-19. The dataset comprised deeply sampled blood TCRbeta repertoires from subjects exposed to, actively infected with, or recovered from COVID-19. Samples were obtained from the ongoing ImmuneRACE study (first 160 participants) and from 1,000 to 1,500 subjects provided by 6 global collaborators. The prospective study material was composed of cDNA or gDNA derived from T cells, B-cell-depleted T cells, or PBMCs. A freely available public database, intended as a resource for researchers studying the immune response to SARS-CoV-2, is where the repertoires were released. HLA class I and class II types, where available, came from metadata supplied by the sample provider rather than from assay-based typing. Nearly every sample came with metadata listing a de-identified subject ID, COVID-19 status, age in years and sex. The paper as a whole reports these results and caveats: The amount of clinical and demographic metadata varied by source and participant and was provided uncurated.

Participants in the prospective study were aged roughly 18 to 100 years, lived in about two dozen United States geographic areas, and enrolled through a virtual design. In the prospective study, participants were assigned to cohorts based on the clinical history participants reported in a screening survey and a study questionnaire. In the prospective study, mobile phlebotomists collected whole blood, serum and a nasopharyngeal or oropharyngeal swab from each participant. Prospective study participants could optionally give additional blood draws and questionnaires over an approximately two-month period. Blood samples from the prospective study were shipped frozen or at room temperature prior to DNA extraction. From cysteine to phenylalanine, the CDR3 is 19 amino acids long. The sequence is cut down to CDR3 DNA, 57 bases in frame from base 1. According to the germline V gene (reference sequence), CDR1 reads SEHNR and CDR2 reads FQNEAQ. V is cut back by 5 bases and J by 0 bases, with 10 bases in the junction unmatched.

TCRbeta CDR3 regions were amplified from genomic DNA by means of the immunoSEQ Assay, a bias-controlled multiplex PCR. For the original study's pipeline: The number of nucleated cells in each sample was estimated from the amplification of reference gene primers within the assay. To quantify the absolute abundance of each unique TCRbeta CDR3 rearrangement, sequence reads were collapsed and filtered. For each sample, productive Simpson clonality was calculated as the square root of Simpson's diversity index over productive rearrangements. In TCRdb, the immuneACCESS table is reduced to in-frame sequences with V and J assigned. These tables do not hold every clone; where another copy was compared, an unresolved V gene accounts for under half, and the others remain unexplained. For V, J and clone size, that table is used; D and trimming come from the DNA. This sample is represented by 150,000 or so clones; roughly 80% of them were singletons. Approximately 5.1% of the sample comes from the top ten.

Concerning this clone itself: What antigen it recognizes has not been identified. No much larger clone exists at a distance of one base, and base qualities are not known.

The receptor's source is a middle-aged woman with acute COVID-19. The sequenced sample was PBMCs or T cells enriched from blood (not recorded which). The sequence joins TRBV7-9 to TRBJ2-7, and TRBD2 matches 16 of the central bases. The CDR3 corresponds to CASSAPGLAGGGSSYEQYF. DNA sequence: TGTGCCAGCAGCGCTCCGGGACTAGCGGGAGGGGGAAGCTCCTACGAGCAGTACTTC.